These T cell receptor beta chains were read from a single sample in a study of T cells after yellow fever vaccination. Each CDR3 protein gets one entry after TCRdb re-called the 5' RACE reads with MiXCR. The sample contains about 68,000 distinct CDR3 sequences, less than 8.5% of which appear only once. This specimen was CD8+ T cells sorted from PBMCs, taken around 45 days after the first yellow fever vaccination. These receptors were collected from a man between 18 and 29 years old who received the YFV17D yellow fever vaccine. CDR3s include the opening cysteine and the closing phenylalanine or tryptophan. Each record gives: D gene, V gene, clone size, J gene, CDR3 protein, CDR3 DNA. A D gene is named only where the DNA matches it firmly. Clone size is not always given. Where it is, it says once, few, many or a class for expanded clones.

>-|TRBV11-2|few|TRBJ2-2
CASSLEQGGFTGELFF
TGTGCCAGCAGCTTAGAACAGGGAGGATTTACCGGGGAGCTGTTTTTT
>-|TRBV27|many|TRBJ2-3
CASSEGPGHLGSDTQYF
TGTGCCAGCAGTGAGGGGCCGGGACACCTCGGGTCAGATACGCAGTATTTT
>TRBD1|TRBV7-6|-|TRBJ2-2
CASSSTGGHGELFF
TGTGCCAGCAGCTCCACAGGGGGCCACGGGGAGCTGTTTTTT
>-|TRBV6-2/TRBV6-3|many|TRBJ2-3
CASSQRAGLSTDTQYF
TGTGCCAGCAGCCAACGCGCGGGACTCAGCACAGATACGCAGTATTTT
>-|TRBV5-5|many|TRBJ1-6
CASSPGWPGNSPLHF
TGTGCCAGCAGTCCTGGTTGGCCTGGCAATTCACCCCTCCACTTT
>-|TRBV20-1|many|TRBJ1-2
CSARSPTRFDGYTF
TGCAGTGCTAGATCCCCGACACGGTTCGATGGCTACACCTTC
>-|TRBV4-2|many|TRBJ1-1
CASSQGEQGEAFF
TGTGCCAGCAGCCAAGGTGAGCAGGGGGAAGCTTTCTTT
>-|TRBV27|many|TRBJ2-1
CASSLGPDNEQFF
TGTGCCAGCAGTTTAGGCCCGGACAATGAGCAGTTCTTC
>TRBD2|TRBV12-3/TRBV12-4|few|TRBJ2-3
CGRLAGASTDTQYF
TGTGGACGACTAGCGGGGGCTAGCACAGATACGCAGTATTTT
>-|TRBV7-9|-|TRBJ2-3
CASSASIRDTQYF
TGTGCCAGCAGCGCCTCAATAAGGGATACGCAGTATTTT
>-|TRBV7-9|few|TRBJ1-4
CASSEEATNEKLFF
TGTGCCAGCAGCGAGGAGGCAACTAATGAAAAACTGTTTTTT
>TRBD1|TRBV6-1|many|TRBJ2-3
CASSPLRTGALDTQYF
TGTGCCAGCAGCCCACTGAGGACAGGGGCTTTGGATACGCAGTATTTT
>-|TRBV20-1|many|TRBJ1-2
CSARERGSLYGYTF
TGCAGTGCTAGAGAGAGGGGCAGCCTCTATGGCTACACCTTC
>-|TRBV25-1|-|TRBJ1-5
CASSESRWASNQPQHF
TGTGCCAGCAGTGAATCGCGCTGGGCCAGCAATCAGCCCCAGCATTTT
>-|TRBV7-7|-|TRBJ2-5
CASSPAPFEETQYF
TGTGCTAGCAGCCCGGCCCCGTTCGAAGAGACCCAGTACTTC
>-|TRBV7-2|many|TRBJ2-5
CASSSTKRGGGRF
TGTGCCAGCAGCTCAACCAAAAGGGGGGGGGGTCGCTTC
>-|TRBV7-9|many|TRBJ1-1
CASSPRQVTALNTEAFF
TGTGCCAGCAGCCCCCGACAGGTGACGGCCCTGAACACTGAAGCTTTCTTT
>TRBD1|TRBV24-1|-|TRBJ2-2
CATIYLQGTASLSAAGGELFF
TGTGCCACCATTTATTTGCAGGGGACAGCTTCTCTTTCGGCGGCAGGCGGGGAGCTGTTTTTT
>-|TRBV20-1|few|TRBJ2-7
CSANPPWTADSYEQYF
TGCAGTGCTAACCCACCCTGGACAGCTGATTCCTACGAGCAGTACTTC
>-|TRBV4-3|many|TRBJ2-2
CASSPGHLNTGELFF
TGCGCCAGCAGCCCGGGACACCTGAACACCGGGGAGCTGTTTTTT
>TRBD2|TRBV5-1|many|TRBJ2-5
CASSLASGGYQETQYF
TGCGCCAGCAGCTTGGCTAGCGGGGGGTACCAAGAGACCCAGTACTTC
>TRBD2|TRBV5-1|many|TRBJ2-5
CASSKRLGGMGETQYF
TGCGCCAGCAGCAAAAGACTGGGGGGGATGGGGGAGACCCAGTACTTC
>-|TRBV2|many|TRBJ1-2
CASSDRGSWEGYTF
TGTGCCAGCAGTGATAGGGGAAGTTGGGAAGGCTACACCTTC
>TRBD1|TRBV9|many|TRBJ1-1
CASSTGGGTEAFF
TGTGCCAGCAGCACAGGGGGTGGCACTGAAGCTTTCTTT
>TRBD1|TRBV4-2|many|TRBJ2-5
CASSQEASGQGLQETQYF
TGTGCCAGCAGCCAAGAGGCATCGGGACAGGGATTACAAGAGACCCAGTACTTC
>TRBD2|TRBV5-1|many|TRBJ2-1
CASRGLAENEQFF
TGCGCCAGCCGTGGACTAGCGGAGAATGAGCAGTTCTTC
>-|TRBV12-5|-|TRBJ1-1
CASGLGQLNTEAFF
TGTGCTAGTGGTTTGGGACAGTTGAACACTGAAGCTTTCTTT
>TRBD2|TRBV7-6|many|TRBJ2-1
CASSFELAGDHNEQFF
TGTGCCAGCAGCTTCGAACTAGCGGGGGACCACAATGAGCAGTTCTTC
>-|TRBV7-6|-|TRBJ2-3
CASSILAARSTDTQYF
TGTGCCAGCAGCATCTTAGCGGCTCGGAGCACAGATACGCAGTATTTT
>-|TRBV11-2|many|TRBJ2-7
CASSLEGPGRAYEQYF
TGTGCCAGCAGCTTAGAAGGTCCGGGGAGAGCCTACGAGCAGTACTTC
>TRBD1|TRBV29-1|many|TRBJ1-2
CSVVTGAGYGYTF
TGCAGCGTAGTGACAGGGGCGGGCTATGGCTACACCTTC
>-|TRBV29-1|many|TRBJ2-7
CSVEDHGGYEQYF
TGCAGCGTTGAAGATCACGGGGGTTACGAGCAGTACTTC
>-|TRBV6-5|many|TRBJ1-2
CASSSEGPGGYDGYTF
TGTGCCAGCAGTTCGGAGGGACCGGGCGGCTACGATGGCTACACCTTC
>-|TRBV15|few|TRBJ2-1
CATSRDALHTGYAYNEQFF
TGTGCCACCAGCAGAGATGCCCTCCACACAGGGTACGCCTACAATGAGCAGTTCTTC
>-|TRBV4-1|many|TRBJ2-2
CASSQWTTGNTGELFF
TGCGCCAGCAGCCAATGGACGACAGGGAACACCGGGGAGCTGTTTTTT
>TRBD2|TRBV7-8|many|TRBJ2-2
CASGTGILAGGTTGELFF
TGTGCCAGCGGTACCGGAATACTAGCGGGGGGAACCACCGGGGAGCTGTTTTTT
>-|TRBV5-1|many|TRBJ2-3
CASSSDNLYTDTQYF
TGCGCCAGCAGCTCAGACAATCTCTACACAGATACGCAGTATTTT
>-|TRBV7-6|many|TRBJ1-1
CASSRDLDTEAFF
TGTGCCAGCAGCCGCGATCTTGACACTGAAGCTTTCTTT
>-|TRBV4-1|many|TRBJ2-5
CASSQDHGVVSETQYF
TGCGCCAGCAGCCAAGATCACGGGGTGGTGAGTGAGACCCAGTACTTC
>TRBD1|TRBV7-6|few|TRBJ2-2
CASSLQGANTGELFF
TGTGCCAGCAGCTTACAGGGGGCGAACACCGGGGAGCTGTTTTTT
>TRBD1|TRBV29-1|-|TRBJ1-2
CSVRTGRYGYTF
TGCAGCGTGCGGACAGGGAGATATGGCTACACCTTC
>-|TRBV9|many|TRBJ2-7
CASSPMTGDEQYF
TGTGCCAGCAGCCCTATGACGGGGGACGAGCAGTACTTC
>-|TRBV6-5|many|TRBJ2-1
CASSYQISSYNEQFF
TGTGCCAGCAGTTACCAGATAAGCTCCTACAATGAGCAGTTCTTC